The rows below give T cell receptor beta chains drawn from one sample of a study of graft-versus-host responses after intestinal transplantation. TCRdb keeps only in-frame clones here, not all; method: immunoSEQ multiplex PCR. This table has 90,000 to 150,000 clones, just under 95% appearing once. These receptors' antigens are unknown. The specimen was unstimulated CD4+ T cells sorted from spleen or lymph node cells, collected before intestinal transplant. These receptors came from a human donor who received an intestinal transplant. CDR3s include the opening cysteine and the closing phenylalanine or tryptophan. The D gene is left open where the match is weak. A clone size is listed for some rows: how often the clone was seen (once, few, many), or a class if it is expanded.

TRBV11-1	TRBD1	TRBJ1-5	14	NA	CASSFTGDNQPQHF	TGTGCCAGCAGCTTTACAGGGGACAATCAGCCCCAGCATTTT
TRBV7-9	TRBD1	TRBJ1-3	19	NA	CASSLGGGQGELPGNTIYF	TGTGCCAGCAGCTTAGGGGGCGGACAGGGGGAGCTTCCTGGAAACACCATATATTTT
TRBV30	NA	TRBJ1-2	13	NA	CAWSVIRRGRPAF	TGTGCCTGGAGTGTAATTCGACGAGGCCGCCCCGCCTTC
TRBV9	NA	TRBJ1-3	12	NA	CASSVGGNTIYF	TGTGCCAGCAGCGTAGGAGGAAACACCATATATTTT
TRBV27	TRBD1	TRBJ1-2	16	NA	CASSRQRDRGRGGYTF	TGTGCCAGCAGCCGACAAAGGGACAGGGGGCGCGGTGGCTACACCTTC
TRBV5-1	NA	TRBJ2-3	12	once	CASSSPGASEDF	TGCGCCAGCAGCTCCCCTGGGGCTAGCGAGGATTTT
TRBV18	NA	TRBJ2-7	12	NA	CASSRLAYEQYF	TGTGCCAGCTCACGTTTAGCCTACGAGCAGTACTTC
TRBV28	TRBD1	TRBJ2-7	12	NA	CASSTGGYEQYF	TGTGCCAGCAGCACAGGGGGCTACGAGCAGTACTTC
TRBV5-4	TRBD2	TRBJ2-1	18	NA	CASSLAILAGGSYNEQFF	TGTGCCAGCAGCTTGGCCATCCTAGCGGGAGGTTCCTACAATGAGCAGTTCTTC
TRBV19	TRBD1	TRBJ1-2	14	many	CASSNRQGLSGYTF	TGTGCCAGTAGTAACCGACAGGGATTAAGCGGCTACACCTTC
TRBV30	NA	TRBJ2-3	12	once	CAWTAETDTQYF	TGTGCCTGGACAGCGGAGACAGATACGCAGTATTTT
TRBV5-6	NA	TRBJ1-1	13	once	CASSFGGRTEAFF	TGTGCCAGCAGCTTTGGGGGGAGAACTGAAGCTTTCTTT
TRBV29-1	TRBD1	TRBJ1-4	13	NA	CSVQGGQHEKLFF	TGCAGCGTCCAGGGGGGTCAGCATGAAAAACTGTTTTTT
TRBV27	NA	TRBJ2-1	12	NA	CASRLGGNEQFF	TGTGCCAGCAGGCTCGGGGGCAATGAGCAGTTCTTC
TRBV2	NA	TRBJ1-3	16	NA	CASSDVTPNSGNTIYF	TGTGCCAGCAGTGACGTGACCCCCAACTCTGGAAACACCATATATTTT
TRBV18	TRBD1	TRBJ2-2	16	NA	CASSGQGVSNTGELFF	TGTGCCAGCTCAGGACAGGGAGTGTCGAACACCGGGGAGCTGTTTTTT
TRBV6-5	TRBD1	TRBJ1-5	15	NA	CASKFTGDENQPQHF	TGTGCCAGCAAGTTTACAGGGGATGAGAATCAGCCCCAGCATTTT
TRBV5-1	NA	TRBJ2-1	11	NA	CASSLNGEQFF	TGCGCCAGCAGCTTGAATGGCGAGCAGTTCTTC
TRBV5-1	NA	TRBJ2-1	16	once	CASSLGTRNLQTEQFF	TGCGCCAGCAGCTTGGGGACACGCAATCTTCAGACGGAGCAGTTCTTC
TRBV6-5	TRBD1	TRBJ1-5	14	NA	CASSYVSGGQPQHF	TGTGCCAGCAGTTACGTGTCAGGGGGACAGCCCCAGCATTTT
TRBV5-1	NA	TRBJ2-5	13	NA	CASSLRAGGTQYF	TGCGCCAGCAGCCTCCGGGCTGGGGGGACCCAGTACTTC
TRBV30	NA	TRBJ1-3	18	NA	CAWSVYPGNYAKGNTIYF	TGTGCCTGGAGTGTATATCCAGGGAACTATGCCAAGGGAAACACCATATATTTT
TRBV7-9	TRBD2	TRBJ2-5	16	NA	CASTDAGQRDVETQYF	TGTGCCAGCACCGATGCTGGGCAGCGGGATGTAGAGACCCAGTACTTC
TRBV6-5	NA	TRBJ2-2	14	once	CASSYGLVDGEQFF	TGTGCCAGCAGTTACGGGCTAGTGGACGGGGAGCAGTTTTTT
TRBV30	NA	TRBJ1-5	13	once	CAWSPGSNQPQHF	TGTGCCTGGAGTCCGGGTAGCAATCAGCCCCAGCATTTT
TRBV29-1	NA	TRBJ1-5	12	NA	CSVGGLGQPQHF	TGCAGCGTTGGCGGGCTGGGGCAGCCCCAGCATTTT
TRBV18	NA	TRBJ2-5	14	once	CASSPPGRRETQYF	TGTGCCAGCTCACCACCCGGGCGGAGAGAGACCCAGTACTTC
TRBV28	TRBD2	TRBJ2-3	16	NA	CASSSLAGLVTDTQYF	TGTGCCAGCAGTTCGCTAGCGGGCCTAGTCACAGATACGCAGTATTTT
TRBV27	NA	TRBJ2-1	15	NA	CASSPGPASVGEQFF	TGTGCCAGCAGTCCAGGACCGGCGTCGGTCGGTGAGCAGTTCTTC
TRBV18	TRBD1	TRBJ1-5	17	NA	CASSPPLAGGSSQPQHF	TGTGCCAGCTCACCACCTCTGGCAGGGGGCTCGAGTCAGCCCCAGCATTTT
TRBV18	NA	TRBJ1-5	16	NA	CASSLYGTDSNQPQHF	TGTGCCAGCTCACTGTACGGGACGGATAGCAATCAGCCCCAGCATTTT
TRBV6-5	TRBD2	TRBJ2-3	16	once	CASSYRSGRGGDTQYF	TGTGCCAGCAGTTACCGTAGCGGGAGAGGTGGAGATACGCAGTATTTT
TRBV19	TRBD1	TRBJ2-3	15	NA	CASSPPGQSSHTQYF	TGTGCCAGTAGTCCGCCGGGACAGTCTTCCCATACGCAGTATTTT
TRBV18	NA	TRBJ1-4	15	NA	CASSVVNREYEKLFF	TGTGCCAGCTCAGTTGTTAACAGGGAGTATGAAAAACTGTTTTTT
TRBV30	TRBD2	TRBJ2-2	14	NA	CAFNAGGNTGELFF	TGTGCCTTTAATGCGGGAGGGAACACCGGGGAGCTGTTTTTT
TRBV15	TRBD1	TRBJ1-5	16	NA	CATRSNGQGGGQPQHF	TGTGCCACCAGGAGCAACGGACAGGGAGGTGGGCAGCCCCAGCATTTT
TRBV29-1	NA	TRBJ1-1	11	NA	CSVGARGLHFF	TGCAGCGTTGGAGCTAGGGGCCTCCATTTCTTT
TRBV15	NA	TRBJ2-7	17	NA	CATSRDLWGETTYEQYF	TGTGCCACCAGCAGAGATCTATGGGGGGAGACCACGTACGAGCAGTACTTC
TRBV5-1	NA	TRBJ1-5	14	once	CASSLEGPGQPQHF	TGCGCCAGCAGCTTGGAGGGGCCAGGTCAGCCCCAGCATTTT
TRBV4-1	NA	TRBJ1-3	16	NA	CASSQEGPITGNTIYF	TGCGCCAGCAGCCAAGAGGGTCCGATTACTGGAAACACCATATATTTT
TRBV7-3	TRBD2	TRBJ2-1	16	once	CASTPLGGSGYNEQFF	TGTGCCAGCACCCCCCTGGGCGGGAGCGGGTACAATGAGCAGTTCTTC
TRBV9	TRBD2	TRBJ2-1	15	once	CASSVEAGVVNEQFF	TGTGCCAGCAGCGTAGAAGCGGGAGTTGTCAATGAGCAGTTCTTC
TRBV28	NA	TRBJ2-3	16	NA	CASSSARASSTDTQYF	TGTGCCAGCAGTTCCGCCCGAGCGTCTAGCACAGATACGCAGTATTTT
TRBV6-6	TRBD1	TRBJ2-7	15	NA	CASSYVSGGSPEQYF	TGTGCCAGCAGCTACGTGTCAGGGGGCTCTCCCGAGCAGTACTTC
TRBV27	NA	TRBJ2-7	14	NA	CASSLVRSSYEQYF	TGTGCCAGCAGTTTAGTACGTAGCTCCTACGAGCAGTACTTC
TRBV29-1	TRBD1	TRBJ1-1	14	NA	CSVTRTGGNTEAFF	TGCAGCGTTACTAGGACAGGGGGGAACACTGAAGCTTTCTTT
TRBV5-1	TRBD1	TRBJ2-7	15	NA	CASSPRDRGKDEQYF	TGCGCCAGCAGCCCCCGGGACAGGGGGAAGGACGAGCAGTACTTC
TRBV9	NA	TRBJ2-7	14	NA	CASSVGTASYEQYF	TGTGCCAGCAGCGTAGGGACAGCCTCCTACGAGCAGTACTTC
TRBV6-5	NA	TRBJ1-4	14	NA	CASSRDRGNEKLFF	TGTGCCAGCAGTCGGGATAGGGGAAATGAAAAACTGTTTTTT
TRBV2	NA	TRBJ1-4	13	NA	CASSTDFNEKLFF	TGTGCCAGCAGTACAGATTTTAATGAAAAACTGTTTTTT
TRBV28	TRBD2	TRBJ2-1	14	NA	CASSLGGSTNEQFF	TGTGCCAGCAGTTTGGGCGGGAGTACAAATGAGCAGTTCTTC
TRBV19	TRBD1	TRBJ1-2	15	NA	CASSIAGQGNYGYTF	TGTGCCAGTAGTATAGCTGGACAGGGGAACTATGGCTACACCTTC
TRBV7-8	NA	TRBJ1-1	13	NA	CASSLGQNTEAFF	TGTGCCAGCAGCTTAGGCCAAAACACTGAAGCTTTCTTT
TRBV5-6	TRBD1	TRBJ2-3	15	NA	CASSLVDRGRDTQYF	TGTGCCAGCAGCTTGGTGGACAGGGGGCGAGATACGCAGTATTTT
TRBV10-3	TRBD1	TRBJ1-5	14	NA	CAIRGDSLNQPQHF	TGTGCCATCAGAGGGGACAGTCTCAATCAGCCCCAGCATTTT
TRBV5-1	NA	TRBJ1-5	13	NA	CASSLDRAGPQHF	TGCGCCAGCAGCTTGGACAGGGCCGGGCCCCAGCATTTT
TRBV7-2	TRBD2	TRBJ2-3	17	NA	CASSPKLLAGKEATQYF	TGTGCCAGCAGCCCCAAACTCCTAGCGGGAAAGGAAGCTACGCAGTATTTT
TRBV5-4	NA	TRBJ2-7	13	NA	CASSWDSRYEQYF	TGTGCCAGCAGCTGGGACTCCCGTTACGAGCAGTACTTC
TRBV2	NA	TRBJ2-6	17	once	CASSSTRATIGANVLTF	TGTGCCAGCAGTTCTACCCGGGCCACGATCGGGGCCAACGTCCTGACTTTC
TRBV10-2	TRBD1	TRBJ1-2	13	once	CASKPTGDYGYTF	TGCGCCAGCAAACCCACAGGGGACTATGGCTACACCTTC